This TCR beta chain originates from a study of regulatory T cells in long-lasting Graves disease (dated by TCRdb to the early 2020s). The study in broad terms: Newly diagnosed Graves' disease patients had taken antithyroid drugs for less than 3 months. Peripheral blood TCR sequencing and RNA sequencing compared persistent Graves' disease patients with newly diagnosed Graves' disease patients. The study was conducted in China and was registered as a clinical trial. A total of about 35 samples underwent TCR sequencing, from some 13 patients with persistent Graves' disease and some 20 patients with newly diagnosed Graves' disease. The paper as a whole reports these results and caveats: Sequencing and analysis were restricted to the TCR beta chain. More public clonotypes were shared among persistent patients (2,741) than among newly diagnosed patients (roughly 1,000). Lower TCR Shannon entropy and fewer highly expanded clones were observed in persistent Graves' disease patients than in newly diagnosed patients, which suggested clonal expansion. The authors noted that the small sample size was a limitation that may lower accuracy. Preferential use of TRBV28, TRBJ1-2 and TRBJ2-5 was observed in persistent disease, whereas TRBV20-1 and TRBJ2-1 were favored in newly diagnosed disease. Because the primary lesion, thyroid tissue, could not be accessed, the study looked at peripheral blood alone.

This clonotype was counted ten times or more. This receptor's antigen is unknown. No base-level quality is on record; no much larger clone is a single base apart. Library creation used multiplex PCR. Sequencing used an Illumina HiSeq 4000. TCR beta libraries were built with iRepertoire HTBI primers and Arm-PCR amplification of CDR3 regions. PCR products were gel purified before sequencing. The authors' analysis ran thus. Gene usage analysis of CDR3 amino acid clonotypes relied on the approximately 60 TRBV and 12 to 15 TRBJ segments identified across samples. COPE and FqMerger were used to merge filtered high-quality paired reads into contigs. BLAST was used to align contigs to IMGT TRBV, TRBD and TRBJ reference genes, with CDR3 defined following IMGT. Any clonotype with a frequency above 0.1% was counted as a highly expanded clone. Repertoire diversity was measured by Shannon entropy, and V-J evenness by the Gini coefficient. A clonotype found in more than one individual was treated as public. TCRdb trimmed public reads at Q25 via fastp, called clones via MiXCR and kept in-frame beta chains. Rows with a matching CDR3 protein are joined into one entry that keeps the most common DNA and genes. It is TCRdb's table, rather than the study itself, that gives the V and J calls and clone size. A total of 300,000 to 400,000 distinct CDR3 sequences appear in this sample, around 15% of them only once. Together, the top ten hold over 20% of the sample.

According to the germline V gene, CDR1 reads SNHLY and CDR2 reads FYNNEI. V has 10 bases trimmed and J has 1 base trimmed; junction bases matching no gene number 7. The CDR3 goes from the cysteine to the phenylalanine over 15 residues. The retained sequence is limited to the CDR3, 45 bases, with the frame set at the first base. The time point label for this specimen denotes: newly diagnosed GD, antithyroid drugs for less than 3 months. RNA was extracted from PBMCs in TRIzol for both TCR sequencing and RNA sequencing. The diagnosis of Graves' disease followed American Thyroid Association guidelines. Patients were recruited from an endocrinology department in Xi'an, China. From each patient, around 9 milliliters of peripheral blood was collected into an EDTA anticoagulant tube. Ficoll Paque Plus density gradient separation was used to isolate PBMCs, and no further T cell sorting was performed. An Agilent 2100 Bioanalyzer and agarose gel were used to check RNA quality, and a NanoDrop 2000 was used to measure RNA concentration.

The source was peripheral blood mononuclear cells (PBMCs), collected at new diagnosis, from a patient treated with antithyroid drugs. The chain links TRBV2 with TRBJ2-6; the junction holds 7 bases that match TRBD1. This clonotype was obtained from a female donor with Graves disease. This receptor carries the CDR3 CATRGQASGANVLTF. The nucleotides read TGTGCCACCCGTGGACAGGCGTCTGGGGCCAACGTCCTGACTTTC.